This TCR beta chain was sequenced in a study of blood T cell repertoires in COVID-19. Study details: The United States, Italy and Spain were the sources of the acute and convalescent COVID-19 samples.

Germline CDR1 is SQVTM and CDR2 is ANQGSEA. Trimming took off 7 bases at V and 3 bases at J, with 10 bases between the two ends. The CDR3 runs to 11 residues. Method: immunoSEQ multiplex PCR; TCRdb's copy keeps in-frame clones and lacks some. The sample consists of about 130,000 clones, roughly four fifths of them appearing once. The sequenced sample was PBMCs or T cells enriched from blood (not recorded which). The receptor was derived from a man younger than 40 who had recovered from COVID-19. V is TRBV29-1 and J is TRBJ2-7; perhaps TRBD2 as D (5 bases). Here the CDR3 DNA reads TGCAGCGGTCGAGAGGGCTACGAGCAGTACTTC. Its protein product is CSGREGYEQYF.